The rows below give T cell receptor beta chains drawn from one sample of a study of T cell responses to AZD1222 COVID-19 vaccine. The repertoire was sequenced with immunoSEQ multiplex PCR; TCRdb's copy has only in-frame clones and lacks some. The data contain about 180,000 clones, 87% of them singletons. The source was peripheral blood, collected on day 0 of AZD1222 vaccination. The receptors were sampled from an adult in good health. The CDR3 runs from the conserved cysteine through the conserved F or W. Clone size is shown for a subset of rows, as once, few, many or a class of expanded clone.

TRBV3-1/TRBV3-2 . CASSQMLGQGAAEAFF
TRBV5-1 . CASSLTSGSTDTQYF
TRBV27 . CASSFGITNYEQYF
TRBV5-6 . CASGDGTLSYEQYF
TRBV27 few CASSIGQAYGYTF
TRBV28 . CASSLAGVGTYNEQFF
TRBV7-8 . CASSHIKSSYEQYF
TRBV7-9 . CASSPVGVRAQTQYF
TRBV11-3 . CASSLDEPTGKNTEAFF
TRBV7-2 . CASSPLAGYNEQFF
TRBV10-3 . CAISESIRTAILTDTQYF
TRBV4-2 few CASSPTYLANNEQFF
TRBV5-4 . CASSRQDWGEKLFF
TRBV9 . CASSPMVSTDTQYF
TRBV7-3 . CASSSLPGGADYGYTF
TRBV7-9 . CASSLRAGSLSVRNEQFF
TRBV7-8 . CASSLDPGGLQPQHF
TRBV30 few CAWSDGNQPQHF
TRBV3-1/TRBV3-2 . CASSTTGRHGYTF
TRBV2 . CASSAGLYSTDTQYF
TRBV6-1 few CASSEGTAQGQPQHF
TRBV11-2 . CASSLGRNQPQHF
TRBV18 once CASSPGGQGRYEQYF
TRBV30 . CAWSATGLYGYTF
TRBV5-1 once CASSSEGHSYGYTF
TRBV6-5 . CASGGTTPYEQYF
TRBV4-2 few CASSQGLGLEAGGELFF
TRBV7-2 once CASTLRGPGYGYTF
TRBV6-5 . CASGGRQELNTEAFF
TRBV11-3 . CASNKGQGEAGELFF
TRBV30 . CAWSVGVGTGGYNEQFF
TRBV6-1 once CASSESAGVILRQGVRYF
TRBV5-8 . CASSLGQGRSSGNTIYF
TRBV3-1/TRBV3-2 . CASSQDLRVAGGSYEQYF
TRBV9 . CASSPPGGRGPDTQYF
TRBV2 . CASSDRGDSPLHF
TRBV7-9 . CASSLGAGRAWGEQYF
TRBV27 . CASSFRGFYGEEQYF
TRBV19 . CASSSPKIAGTQMGNQPQHF
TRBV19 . CASSIDGVPSGANVLTF